Listed below are T cell receptor beta chains from one sample, sequenced in a study of CD8+ T cells in alopecia areata. Clones were read by immunoSEQ multiplex PCR, and TCRdb kept only the in-frame ones, dropping some. The sample records about 70,000 clones, around 49% being singletons. This sample comprised CD8+ T cells sorted from blood, obtained at week 0. All receptors derive from a human donor with alopecia areata. Both conserved end residues are part of each CDR3. A D gene is named only where the DNA matches it firmly. Size is stated for part of the rows, as once, few or many counts, or as a class when the clone is expanded.

d_gene: NA
v_gene: TRBV6-5
j_gene: TRBJ2-7
abundance: NA
CDR3aa: CASRRSLSRASEQYF
CDR3nt: TGTGCCAGCAGGCGATCCCTGAGCAGAGCGTCCGAGCAGTACTTC

d_gene: NA
v_gene: TRBV6-5
j_gene: TRBJ2-1
abundance: once
CDR3aa: CASSPRRARNEQFF
CDR3nt: TGTGCCAGCAGTCCCCGCAGGGCCCGGAATGAGCAGTTCTTC

d_gene: TRBD2
v_gene: TRBV27
j_gene: TRBJ2-7
abundance: NA
CDR3aa: CASTSGRPFYEQYF
CDR3nt: TGTGCCAGCACTAGCGGAAGACCGTTCTACGAGCAGTACTTC

d_gene: NA
v_gene: TRBV25-1
j_gene: TRBJ1-1
abundance: NA
CDR3aa: CASSDYSNTEAFF
CDR3nt: TGTGCCAGCAGTGATTATTCGAACACTGAAGCTTTCTTT

d_gene: TRBD1
v_gene: TRBV2
j_gene: TRBJ2-5
abundance: NA
CDR3aa: CASSELQGPQETQYF
CDR3nt: TGTGCCAGCAGTGAATTACAGGGGCCCCAAGAGACCCAGTACTTC

d_gene: NA
v_gene: TRBV7-2
j_gene: TRBJ1-5
abundance: NA
CDR3aa: CASSQDGGSNQPQHF
CDR3nt: TGTGCCAGCAGCCAAGACGGGGGCTCCAATCAGCCCCAGCATTTT

d_gene: NA
v_gene: TRBV15
j_gene: TRBJ2-1
abundance: NA
CDR3aa: CATSDKLYNEQFF
CDR3nt: TGTGCCACCAGCGACAAGCTTTACAATGAGCAGTTCTTC

d_gene: NA
v_gene: TRBV4-1
j_gene: TRBJ2-3
abundance: NA
CDR3aa: CASSQDRTTDTQYF
CDR3nt: TGCGCCAGCAGCCAAGATCGCACCACAGATACGCAGTATTTT

d_gene: NA
v_gene: TRBV11-2
j_gene: TRBJ1-2
abundance: NA
CDR3aa: CASSFRAPYGYTF
CDR3nt: TGTGCCAGCAGCTTCCGGGCCCCCTATGGCTACACCTTC

d_gene: NA
v_gene: TRBV28
j_gene: TRBJ2-5
abundance: NA
CDR3aa: CASSFPDRQETQYF
CDR3nt: TGTGCCAGCAGTTTCCCGGACAGACAAGAGACCCAGTACTTC

d_gene: TRBD2
v_gene: TRBV7-2
j_gene: TRBJ2-3
abundance: many
CDR3aa: CASSLSSGVYTQYF
CDR3nt: TGTGCCAGCAGCTTATCTAGCGGGGTATATACGCAGTATTTT

d_gene: TRBD1
v_gene: TRBV29-1
j_gene: TRBJ2-7
abundance: few
CDR3aa: CSVEGTGYEQYF
CDR3nt: TGCAGCGTTGAGGGGACAGGCTACGAGCAGTACTTC

d_gene: TRBD2
v_gene: TRBV27
j_gene: TRBJ2-1
abundance: many
CDR3aa: CASSLRGTSGHNEQFF
CDR3nt: TGTGCCAGCAGTTTGAGGGGGACTAGCGGACACAATGAGCAGTTCTTC

d_gene: NA
v_gene: TRBV4-3
j_gene: TRBJ1-1
abundance: NA
CDR3aa: CASSPSSGGYTEAFF
CDR3nt: TGCGCCAGCAGCCCATCCTCAGGTGGGTACACTGAAGCTTTCTTT

d_gene: NA
v_gene: TRBV2
j_gene: TRBJ1-1
abundance: NA
CDR3aa: CASSEWPEAFF
CDR3nt: TGTGCCAGCAGTGAATGGCCTGAAGCTTTCTTT

d_gene: NA
v_gene: TRBV14
j_gene: TRBJ2-7
abundance: NA
CDR3aa: CASSQDIRVSDEQYF
CDR3nt: TGTGCCAGCAGCCAAGATATCAGGGTTTCGGACGAGCAGTACTTC

d_gene: NA
v_gene: TRBV14
j_gene: TRBJ1-3
abundance: few
CDR3aa: CASSQDLGAGNTIYF
CDR3nt: TGTGCCAGCAGCCAAGACCTGGGAGCCGGAAACACCATATATTTT

d_gene: NA
v_gene: TRBV28
j_gene: TRBJ1-4
abundance: few
CDR3aa: CASSLGSRELFF
CDR3nt: TGTGCCAGCAGTTTGGGTAGTCGCGAACTGTTTTTT